The source of this TCR beta chain is a study of T cell repertoires in cytomegalovirus infection. Study-wide findings and caveats: The ex vivo response showed dominance by HLA-C-restricted CMV-specific TCR beta clonotypes.

TCRdb passed the reads through MiXCR, listing each CDR3 protein once. The repertoire holds under 300,000 distinct CDR3 sequences, with over 15% as singletons. V was trimmed by 2 bases and J by 1 base, leaving 11 bases between them. CDR1 is DFQATT and CDR2 is SNEGSKA in the germline V gene (reference sequence). The CDR3 totals 14 residues. Comment on this clonotype: Its antigen remains unidentified. Being one base from a much bigger clone, this may be a read error.

Sequencing input: CD8+ T cells from PBMCs. This rearrangement joins TRBV20-1 to TRBJ2-5, with a weak D call TRBD1 (5 bases). The sequence derives from a human donor in good health (CMV status not recorded). Some clones in this sample may be carry-over from other donors' samples. CDR3 region: CSARTPTVQETQYF. The CDR3 bases are TGCAGTGCTAGAACCCCGACAGTCCAAGAGACCCAGTACTTC.